The table lists the clone carrying this TCR beta chain with a few counts. The sample originates from a study of cytomegalovirus exposure and HLA in healthy donors. This PCR relied on a set of 60 Vbeta primers and 13 Jbeta primers. Sequencing was performed with immunoSEQ multiplex PCR; in TCRdb, only in-frame clones are kept and a portion is missing. The sample lists 130,000 to 150,000 clones; around 77% were seen once. The germline V gene has CDR1 MGHRA and CDR2 YSYEKL. The CDR3 is made up of 17 amino acids. The V end was cut by 3 bases, the J end by 0 bases, with 17 bases between. Sequenced: PBMCs. This receptor was obtained from a woman in her forties or fifties in good health and CMV-seronegative. V gene TRBV4-1 combines with J gene TRBJ1-1; a possible D gene is TRBD1 (5 bases). CDR3: CASSQVPPTVMNTEAFF. CDR3 coding DNA: TGCGCCAGCAGCCAGGTCCCACCGACAGTGATGAACACTGAAGCTTTCTTT.